These 4 T cell receptor beta chains originate from one sample sequenced in a study of regulatory and conventional T cells in RAG deficiency. TCRdb keeps only in-frame clones here, not all; method: immunoSEQ multiplex PCR. The repertoire holds 30,000 to 35,000 clones, more than 80% seen once, with about 5.4% in the top ten. These sequences were also reported in another study, on regulatory T cells. That work adds: The PCR used 52 TRBV and 13 TRBJ primers.

The sequencing sample was made of CD8+ T cells sorted from blood. These receptors were collected from a human donor in good health.

The J gene is TRBJ1-2, the V gene TRBV11-2; 7 bases are a match to TRBD1. The CDR3 runs 13 residues. Trimming cost V 4 bases and J 3 bases; bases outside gene matches: 2. Germline V gene sequence: CDR1 SGHAT, CDR2 FQNNGV. The CDR3 sequence is CASSSGQDYGYTF. The DNA for the CDR3 is TGTGCCAGCAGCTCCGGACAGGACTATGGCTACACCTTC.

With respect to this clone: One end of the junction does not line up with germline, which may come from a read error. The rearrangement links TRBV2 to TRBJ1-1, with 9 bases matching TRBD1. The CDR3 runs 15 residues. Germline V gene lookup returns CDR1 SNHLY and CDR2 FYNNEI. CDR3 DNA sequence: TGTGCCAGCAGAGAAGGGACAGGGAAGAACACTGAAGCTTTCTTT. Protein sequence: CASREGTGKNTEAFF.

This clone has only one observation. This chain connects TRBV7-3 to TRBJ2-1, with 9 bases lining up with TRBD1. The V segment lost 7 bases and the J segment 11 bases; nucleotides outside the gene matches: 9. Germline V gene lookup returns CDR1 SGHTA and CDR2 FQGTGA. The CDR3 totals 13 residues. The CDR3 is CASNRDRGGQQFF. The CDR3 DNA is TGTGCCAGCAATCGCGACAGGGGGGGTCAGCAGTTCTTC.

The chain uses TRBV7-8 and TRBJ2-5; D not certain. CDR1 and CDR2 (germline): SGHVS, FQNEAQ. The germline V and J ends were trimmed by 1 base and 0 bases, with 12 bases remaining between them. The CDR3 extends over 16 amino acids. The DNA of the CDR3 is TGTGCCAGCAGCTTAGGGCTGGAGTCGTACCAAGAGACCCAGTACTTC. Protein product: CASSLGLESYQETQYF.